Included here is one T cell receptor beta chain sequence, with context. Its antigen is unidentified. Germline V CDR1 and CDR2: LGHNA, YSLEER. V lost 5 bases and J lost 4; bases outside the gene matches: 7. This CDR3 is 15 amino acids long. This sample is drawn from a study of cytomegalovirus exposure and HLA in healthy donors. Across the study: An earlier analysis identified 95 million to 120 million unique TCR beta sequences in some 170 million T cells. Tens of millions of unique TCR sequences came from HLA-typed donors in an early release.

The PCR ran on 60 Vbeta and 13 Jbeta primers. Sequencing used immunoSEQ multiplex PCR; TCRdb keeps in-frame clones, though not all of them. The repertoire includes more than 150,000 clones, roughly 80% of them detected once, and 6.6% sits in the top ten. General observations from the study: Investigators reported approximately 150 TCR beta chains as tied to cytomegalovirus. Reports credit the classifier with highly specific, highly sensitive diagnosis of cytomegalovirus status.

Sequences were obtained from PBMCs. This sequence joins TRBV4-3 and TRBJ2-4; 8 nucleotides match TRBD1. The receptor was isolated from a woman between 50 and 59 years old in good health and CMV-seropositive. CDR3 residues: CASSKTGTGKNIQYF. CDR3 coding DNA: TGCGCCAGCAGCAAAACCGGGACAGGAAAAAACATTCAGTACTTC.